This T cell receptor (beta chain) emerged from a study of cytomegalovirus exposure and HLA in healthy donors (dated by TCRdb to 2017 to 2019). Broadly, across the study: An earlier analysis of roughly 610 of the donors reported 276 Gb of sequence data and about 120 million unique TCR beta sequences obtained from about 179 million T cells. Roughly 300 gigabases of sequencing data and about 92 million unique TCR sequences made up an early release that covered approximately 620 HLA-typed donors. Of the approximately 400 genotyped donors, approximately 80% fell in the genetic ancestry cluster associated with self-reported Caucasian donors. The study aimed to test whether signatures of past pathogen exposure could be identified by cataloging public T cell receptors. The study profiled the T cell repertoires of hundreds of subjects by immunosequencing and related them to cytomegalovirus serostatus. In addition to the first cohort of 500 to 850 subjects, a separate validation cohort of 120 different subjects was used. The study combined high-throughput TCR immunosequencing, statistical association of individual TCRs with disease status, and machine learning to predict cytomegalovirus infection status. A later analysis re-analyzed previously published TCR beta repertoires from about 600 donors and added high-resolution HLA genotyping to study TCR occurrence patterns. The later analysis used no new phenotypic data to find candidate immune exposures, relying instead on TCR beta sequences and their occurrence across donors. To decide whether each TCR beta V gene segment behaved as functional or pseudogenic, an earlier analysis of approximately 600 of the donors relied on high-throughput TCR beta sequencing. Donor age, sex, ethnicity and CMV serostatus were collected together with the repertoire data. Genome-wide SNP genotypes for about 60% of the 666 donors were used in a later genetic analysis, which treated that subset as a discovery cohort. Every discovery cohort repertoire had been produced on one sequencing platform. Class I and class II HLA loci were covered by the typing at four-digit resolution. Typing coverage varied by locus: about 620-640 donors for A, B, C, DRB1 and DQB1; more than 500 for DQA1; more than 600 for DPA1; around 450 for DPB1. Roughly 5 DR-DQ haplotypes were handled as single units for association and clustering, since linkage in the cohort was strong. Among 398 genotyped donors of the cohort, an average of around 240,000 unique TCR beta nucleotide sequences were sequenced per donor, about a sixth of them non-productive.

The cohort consisted of 666 healthy bone marrow donors. At the time of sampling, all cohort members were nominally healthy, though unrecorded immune exposures were likely present. The donor tested CMV seronegative, placing the donor among the 350 or so seronegative members of the cohort. A peripheral blood sample was collected from each donor, and TCR beta sequencing was performed on peripheral blood mononuclear cells. Genomic DNA was extracted from the blood cell samples with the Qiagen DNeasy Blood Extraction Kit. General conclusions and limits of the study: A later genetic analysis associated a missense DCLRE1C variant with V-gene and J-gene trimming of TCR beta chains, and an independent cohort replicated the association. Immune exposure information for the cohort was limited to CMV serostatus. A later analysis found that most CMV-associated TCR beta chains appeared HLA-restricted, with HLA associations seemingly driven largely by CMV exposure. Because HLA typing was missing for some donors at each locus, association tests included only the typed subset. Several of the top co-occurrence clusters appeared to be linked to parvovirus B19, influenza, CMV and Epstein-Barr virus, according to a later analysis. Most TCR sequences were seen in very few donors, while some public TCRs were found in many individuals. A few of the identified cytomegalovirus-associated TCR beta chains were confirmed in vitro to be specific for cytomegalovirus antigens. When HLA alleles, especially DR and DQ, strongly co-occurred, attributing TCR associations to individual alleles was difficult. In a later analysis, HLA-associated TCR beta chains showed more clonal expansion and lower generation probabilities than non-associated chains that were equally common. In an earlier analysis of approximately 590 of the donors, most TCR beta V segments were observed in productive rearrangements about 87% or about 30% of the time, broadly matching IMGT annotations. The 87-base-pair reads could not distinguish some IMGT-functional V segments, including TRBV6-2 and TRBV6-3, so those segments were excluded. A later analysis associated about 16,000 TCR beta sequences with specific HLA alleles at a false discovery rate of 0.05. A further reported finding was that TCR beta sequences accurately predicted the HLA-A and HLA-B alleles for most subjects in the first cohort. Correlated functional status among segregating V segments might reflect linkage disequilibrium, but an unknown experimental factor could not be ruled out. In the study, around 160 TCR beta chains were listed as associated with cytomegalovirus. Only TCR beta chains were sequenced in this cohort, and the absence of alpha or paired-chain data limited detectable features. Sequencing depth was assumed to be roughly uniform across donors in the presence/absence analyses, though that assumption may not hold. The sequencing pipeline was judged likely to have produced a cluster of highly shared sequence variants as a technical artifact. The earlier analysis of fewer than 750 of the donors excluded 15 to 20 rarely observed V segments, including chromosome 9 orphons, because counts were too low. In a later genetic analysis, fewer N-insertions in productive TCRs were reported among donors in an Asian-associated ancestry cluster than the 666-donor mean. The classifier was reported to diagnose cytomegalovirus status with high specificity and sensitivity in both the original cohort and the validation cohort. The authors suggested that the approach could potentially be generalized to other disease states and immunological phenotypes. In a later analysis, TCR association rates were found to vary across HLA loci, with the most associated TCRs seen for DRB1 alleles and the fewest for HLA-C alleles.

The sample holds a few counts of this clone. Its antigen is unknown. No much larger clone is present one base from it, and per-base qualities are unavailable. From the cysteine up to the phenylalanine, the CDR3 has a length of 15 residues. The kept DNA is CDR3 alone, 45 bases in frame from the first base. V is shortened by 5 bases, J by 0 bases, and the region joining them spans 13 bases. Taken from the germline V gene (reference sequence), the CDR1 and CDR2 loops are LNHNV and YYDKDF. Library generation was performed with the immunoSEQ multiplex PCR assay. For the multiplex PCR, a mixture combining 60 forward primers for TCR Vbeta segments and 13 reverse primers for TCR Jbeta segments was used. A multiplex PCR assay on genomic DNA amplified the CDR3 region of rearranged TCR beta genes. On the Illumina HiSeq System, the amplified TCR beta libraries were sequenced as 87-base-pair reads. On the authors' methods: In a later analysis, 70 million to 95 million unique TCR beta chains were counted across the roughly 610 repertoires, and approximately 9.9 million of these chains were shared by at least two donors. Raw reads were error-corrected and collapsed into unique sequences with a nearest-neighbor algorithm that merged closely related sequences to remove PCR and sequencing errors. Alignment of CDR3 sequences to IMGT reference sequences was used to assign V, D and J gene segments. For a sequence to be retained, at least a six-nucleotide match to both a V gene segment and a J gene segment was required. Rearrangements were classified as productive when the CDR3 lacked stop codons and remained in frame with V and J, and all other rearrangements were classified as non-productive. Following IMGT convention, CDR3 was defined as the stretch from the second conserved V-encoded cysteine to the conserved J-encoded phenylalanine. Sequences without an unambiguous match to a single V gene segment were excluded from the earlier analysis of a few hundred of the donors. In an earlier analysis of approximately 500 of the donors, a V segment was called functional when productive rearrangements were above 56.7%, and segregating when the standard deviation between donors exceeded 5%. A statistical classification framework was developed to diagnose cytomegalovirus status using the catalog of TCR beta chain sequences. In a later analysis, TCR nucleotide sequences were compared against IMGT/GENE-DB human TR gene sequences so that V and J genes could be assigned. Using the TCRdist pipeline, a later analysis assigned CDR3 sequences along with most-parsimonious VDJ recombination scenarios. In a later analysis, every TCR beta chain was defined by the combination of its CDR3 amino acid sequence and its V-gene family, and reads without a unique V-gene family were dropped. As a way to deal with suspected cross-contamination and a sequencing artifact, a later analysis dropped more than 500 nucleotide sequences that were highly shared and had low generation probability. In a later analysis, a clonal expansion index was calculated for each public chain from normalized within-repertoire ranks of inferred template counts. In a later analysis, generation probabilities were computed with a VDJ recombination model fitted to out-of-frame rearrangements, and the resulting probabilities were checked against IGoR. A later analysis scored TCR-TCR, TCR-HLA and TCR-CMV co-occurrence with hypergeometric tests, applying a repertoire-size bias correction to TCR pairs. In a later analysis, false discovery rates were estimated by permuting HLA or CMV assignments 20 times. In a later analysis, co-occurring TCRs were grouped with DBSCAN, and TCRdist sequence similarity was added when clustering was performed within HLA-allele-positive subsets. For co-occurrence clustering, repertoires with fewer than 30,000 or more than 120,000 public chains were excluded, along with about five repertoires with anomalous nucleotide sharing. Held by TCRdb, this immuneACCESS table contains in-frame sequences only and omits some clones. Under half of the omission traces to an unresolved V gene where checked; the cause of the rest is unknown. That table is the source of V, J and clone size, and D and trimming were worked out from the DNA. Counted in this sample were 150,000 or so clones; about 10% of them appeared once. The ten largest make up 1.8% of the sample.

The sequence is built from TRBV15 and TRBJ1-2, with the D gene uncertain. The sequencing input was PBMCs. This sequence originates from a middle-aged man in good health and CMV-seronegative. The nucleotides are TGTGCCACCAGCGTCGGTAAATCGACTAACTATGGCTACACCTTC. It is translated as CATSVGKSTNYGYTF. Full variable domain (CDR3 extended with the reference TRBV15 and TRBJ1-2 proteins): DAMVIQNPRYQVTQFGKPVTLSCSQTLNHNVMYWYQQKSSQAPKLLFHYYDKDFNNEADTPDNFQSRRPNTSFCFLDIRSPGLGDTAMYLCATSVGKSTNYGYTFGSGTRLTVV.